Only one count was recorded for the clone carrying this TCR beta chain. This sample is part of a study of CD8 T cells in Susac syndrome. The CDR3 has 15 residues. Germline CDR1 reads MNHEY; CDR2 reads SMNVEV (reference sequence). With 2 bases removed from V and 4 bases from J, the gap between germline ends came to 14 bases. Reverse transcription of 0.5 to 1 ug RNA used random hexamers. The TCR beta CDR3 was amplified by immunoSEQ multiplex PCR across 54 Vbeta, 13 Jbeta. TCRdb itself ran the immunoSEQ multiplex PCR reads through MiXCR, one entry per CDR3 protein. This table has about 140,000 distinct CDR3 sequences, approximately 93% appearing once.

The gene calls are TRBV27 and TRBJ2-5, with D unclear. The receptor comes from a human donor in good health. Input material: CD4+ T cells from PBMCs. In nucleotides, the CDR3 is TGTGCCAGCAGTTTAGCCCGGTCCCCGTTAGAGACCCAGTACTTC. Its translation is CASSLARSPLETQYF.